These 27 T cell receptor beta chains came from one sample sequenced in a study of blood T cell repertoires in COVID-19. The assay was immunoSEQ multiplex PCR, and TCRdb's table has in-frame clones only and misses some. The sample has about 300,000 clones, roughly 83% seen once. Sequencing input: peripheral blood. Source of these receptors: a human donor with COVID-19, enrolled during active disease. The donor label of this sample is uncertain.

V gene TRBV27 combines with J gene TRBJ2-1, with no clear D. The CDR3 sequence is 14 residues long. Germline V CDR1 and CDR2: MNHEY, SMNVEV (reference sequence). Between the trimmed V and J ends, which lost 5 bases and 5 bases, there was a span of 13 bases. CDR3 bases: TGTGCCAGCAGTGCCGACACTTTCCACAATGAGCAGTTCTTC. This encodes CASSADTFHNEQFF.

The rearrangement uses TRBV12-3 or TRBV12-4 and TRBJ1-2; the D gene is possibly TRBD1 (5 bases). The CDR3 runs 13 residues. Trimming cost V 5 bases and J 6 bases, with 13 bases left between them. CDR3 protein: CASSPFGGDGYTF. CDR3 nucleotides: TGTGCCAGCAGTCCTTTTGGAGGGGATGGCTACACCTTC.

J is TRBJ2-7 and V is TRBV30; 7 bases map to TRBD2. The V and J ends lost 3 bases and 7 bases, in that order; junction bases with no gene match: 12. The CDR3 consists of 14 residues. Germline-derived CDR1 and CDR2 are GTSNPN and SVGIG (reference sequence). DNA of the CDR3: TGTGCCTGGAGGTGGGCTAGCGGTTGGGGGGAGCAGTACTTC. Amino acid sequence: CAWRWASGWGEQYF. Together with reference TRBV30 and TRBJ2-7, the CDR3 gives the full variable domain: SQTIHQWPATLVQPVGSPLSLECTVEGTSNPNLYWYRQAAGRGLQLLFYSVGIGQISSEVPQNLSASRPQDRQFILSSKKLLLSDSGFYLCAWRWASGWGEQYFGPGTRLTVT.

The V gene is TRBV3-1 (or the pseudogene TRBV3-2), the J gene TRBJ1-1, with D possibly matching TRBD1 (6 bases). CDR1 LGHDT and CDR2 YNNKEL come from the germline V gene (reference sequence). The length of the CDR3 is 17 residues. The germline V and J ends were trimmed by 4 bases and 1 base, with 19 bases remaining between them. The CDR3 DNA follows: TGTGCCAGCAGCCCCCTTTTGGACAGCCAACGGAACACTGAAGCTTTCTTT. Its translation is CASSPLLDSQRNTEAFF.

A few counts support this clone. The V gene is TRBV5-1, the J gene TRBJ2-6; 7 nucleotides agree with TRBD2. The CDR3 sequence is 17 residues long. Unmatched junction bases numbered 6, after V lost 0 bases and J lost 3 bases. Looked up from germline, CDR1 is SGHRS and CDR2 is YFSETQ. CDR3 sequence reads: CASSLEAGAIGANVLTF. In DNA form, the CDR3 reads TGCGCCAGCAGCTTGGAGGCGGGAGCTATTGGGGCCAACGTCCTGACTTTC. The whole variable domain, remainder taken from reference TRBV5-1 and TRBJ2-6, is KAGVTQTPRYLIKTRGQQVTLSCSPISGHRSVSWYQQTPGQGLQFLFEYFSETQRNKGNFPGRFSGRQFSNSRSEMNVSTLELGDSALYLCASSLEAGAIGANVLTFGAGSRLTVL.

In the case of this clone: A junction end diverges from the germline sequence, so it may reflect a read error. The same CDR3 can be traced to other DNA sequences in this sample. V is TRBV7-2 and J is TRBJ2-2; 15 nucleotides agree with TRBD2. Germline loops: CDR1 SGHTA, CDR2 FQGNSA. CDR3 length: 19 residues. CDR3 in amino acids: CASSSPRTSGRADTGELFF. As DNA, the CDR3 is TGTGCTAGCAGCTCCCCCCGGACTAGCGGGAGGGCGGACACCGGGGAGCTGTTTTTT.

V gene TRBV4-1 combines with J gene TRBJ2-7; D is possibly TRBD1 (6 bases). CDR3 length equals 15 residues. The germline CDR1 and CDR2 sequences are MGHRA and YSYEKL. Trimming took 1 base from V and 4 from J, leaving 14 bases between them. The CDR3 is CASSQGDRTAYEQYF. The CDR3 DNA follows: TGCGCCAGCAGCCAAGGGGATAGGACAGCGTACGAGCAGTACTTC.

This clone appeared a few times. This chain uses TRBV4-1 with TRBJ2-7; TRBD2 matches at 13 bases. This CDR3 is 19 amino acids long. The V segment lost 4 bases and the J segment 3 bases; nucleotides outside the gene matches: 15. Germline values: CDR1 MGHRA, CDR2 YSYEKL. CDR3 sequence: CASSLQDIRTSGSSYEQYF. CDR3 nucleotides: TGCGCCAGCAGCCTTCAGGATATTAGGACTAGCGGGAGTAGCTACGAGCAGTACTTC.

This chain joins TRBV28 and TRBJ1-2; 8 bases map to TRBD1. CDR1 is MDHEN, CDR2 SYDVKM, per germline. This CDR3 region has 14 residues. J lost 11 bases, V lost 3 bases, and 11 bases had no gene match. The CDR3 DNA is TGTGCCAGCAGTTTGATGGTGACAGGGGAAAGTTACACCTTC. This codes for CASSLMVTGESYTF.

This clone was seen only a few times. The chain carries TRBV6-6 and TRBJ1-4; 9 bases fit TRBD1. The CDR3 has 16 amino acids. Germline values: CDR1 MNHNY, CDR2 SVGAGI (reference sequence). V dropped 6 bases and J dropped 8; count of bases not matched to a gene: 13. CDR3 residues: CASSPGQGTGWEKLFF. The CDR3 DNA is TGTGCCAGCAGCCCAGGCCAGGGGACAGGGTGGGAAAAACTGTTTTTT.

This clone occurred once. The chain is built from TRBV5-6 and TRBJ1-2, with 12 bases that match TRBD1. Germline CDR1 is SGHDT and CDR2 is YYEEEE. J lost 7 bases, V lost 3 bases, and 4 bases had no gene match. The CDR3 is 14 amino acids. The chain's CDR3 is CASSWGQGASGYTF. The CDR3 DNA follows: TGTGCCAGCAGCTGGGGACAGGGGGCCTCTGGCTACACCTTC.

In its sample, this clone was seen once. The chain combines TRBV12-5 with TRBJ1-5, with TRBD1 matching over 9 bases. The CDR3 has 13 amino acids. Looked up from germline, CDR1 is LGHNT and CDR2 is FRNRAP. Trimming cost V 5 bases and J 7 bases; bases outside gene matches: 3. The CDR3 region has the DNA TGTGCTAGTGGTGTGGACAGGGGCCAGCCCCAGCATTTT. It specifies CASGVDRGQPQHF.

The V call is TRBV2, the J call TRBJ1-6; TRBD1 agrees at 9 bases. CDR3 length equals 19 residues. From germline, CDR1 is SNHLY and CDR2 FYNNEI. Trimming cost V 6 bases and J 7 bases; bases outside gene matches: 19. As DNA, the CDR3 is TGTGCCAGCAGGCCTAGTGGGGGACAGGGTGTATCGGGAAATTCACCCCTCCACTTT. Its protein product is CASRPSGGQGVSGNSPLHF.

The rearrangement links TRBV4-3 to TRBJ1-3; TRBD1 aligns across 9 bases. The V segment lost 2 bases and the J segment 6 bases; nucleotides outside the gene matches: 5. The CDR3 consists of 15 residues. Per the germline V gene, CDR1 is LGHNA and CDR2 is YSLEER. CDR3 sequence reads: CASSQTGGLLNTIYF. The CDR3 coding sequence is TGCGCCAGCAGCCAAACAGGGGGCCTCCTAAACACCATATATTTT.

This sequence joins TRBV11-2 and TRBJ2-5; a possible D gene is TRBD1 (5 bases). This CDR3 is 14 amino acids long. CDR1 is SGHAT and CDR2 is FQNNGV in the germline V gene. V was shortened by 3 bases and J by 1 base, with 9 bases between the two germline ends. The CDR3: CASSFGRAQETQYF. CDR3 sequence (DNA): TGTGCCAGCAGCTTCGGCAGGGCCCAAGAGACCCAGTACTTC. The full variable domain, completed using reference TRBV11-2 and TRBJ2-5, is EAGVAQSPRYKIIEKRQSVAFWCNPISGHATLYWYQQILGQGPKLLIQFQNNGVVDDSQLPKDRFSAERLKGVDSTLKIQPAKLEDSAVYLCASSFGRAQETQYFGPGTRLLVL.

The genes are TRBV9 and TRBJ1-2; D not certain. Germline loops: CDR1 SGDLS, CDR2 YYNGEE. With 3 bases removed from V and 8 bases from J, the gap between germline ends came to 8 bases. The CDR3 covers 11 residues. CDR3 bases: TGTGCCAGCAGCGCTACGTGGGGCTACACCTTC. Its protein product is CASSATWGYTF.

The chain links TRBV7-3 to TRBJ1-1; no firm D call. The germline V gene encodes CDR1 SGHTA and CDR2 FQGTGA. The ends were cut back, 2 bases at V and 2 bases at J, with 12 bases in the middle. The CDR3 runs to 15 residues. The CDR3 DNA follows: TGTGCCAGCAGCTTATACGGGGTATCAAACACTGAAGCTTTCTTT. Its protein product is CASSLYGVSNTEAFF.

The chain combines TRBV5-8 with TRBJ1-1, with TRBD1 matching over 7 bases. This CDR3 has 14 residues. CDR1 SGHTS and CDR2 YDEGEE come from the germline V gene. V shed 4 bases and J 6 bases; nucleotides not matched to a gene: 9. CDR3 protein: CASSRTGAQPEAFF. In DNA form, the CDR3 reads TGTGCCAGCAGCCGTACAGGGGCCCAGCCTGAAGCTTTCTTT.

The chain combines TRBV19 with TRBJ1-1; D may be TRBD1 (5 bases). In germline, CDR1 is LNHDA, CDR2 SQIVND (reference sequence). Trimming left V 7 bases short and J 2 bases short, with 14 bases between. The CDR3 runs to 14 residues. In nucleotides, the CDR3 is TGTGCCAGTACACCCGGGGGAGGCAACACTGAAGCTTTCTTT. Its protein is CASTPGGGNTEAFF.

The chain employs TRBV11-3 and TRBJ2-1; D remains unclear. Germline lookup yields CDR1 SGHNT and CDR2 YENEEA. V was clipped by 1 base and J by 6 bases, with 7 bases between them. This CDR3 comprises 13 residues. CDR3 loop: CASSLASPNEQFF. The DNA for the CDR3 is TGTGCCAGCAGCTTAGCCAGTCCCAATGAGCAGTTCTTC.

The chain combines TRBV7-9 with TRBJ1-6; 7 bases line up with TRBD1. Germline trimming cut 7 bases from V and 9 bases from J; bases unmatched to any gene: 6. This CDR3 is built from 13 residues. Per germline, CDR1 SEHNR and CDR2 FQNEAQ (reference sequence). CDR3 sequence: CASTQTGASPLHF. The CDR3 region has the DNA TGTGCCAGCACCCAAACAGGGGCTTCACCCCTCCACTTT.

V gene TRBV11-2 combines with J gene TRBJ2-7, with TRBD1 matching 7 bases. Trimming removed 4 bases from V and 3 bases from J; junction bases left unmatched: 9. CDR1 and CDR2 from the germline V gene are SGHAT and FQNNGV. CDR3 length equals 15 residues. In DNA form, the CDR3 reads TGTGCCAGCAGCTCACAGGGGCTTCCTTTCTACGAGCAGTACTTC. Translated, it gives CASSSQGLPFYEQYF. The variable domain in full, completed from reference TRBV11-2 and TRBJ2-7, reads EAGVAQSPRYKIIEKRQSVAFWCNPISGHATLYWYQQILGQGPKLLIQFQNNGVVDDSQLPKDRFSAERLKGVDSTLKIQPAKLEDSAVYLCASSSQGLPFYEQYFGPGTRLTVT.

CDR3 region: CASSLGGPSTDTQYF. Written as DNA, the CDR3 is TGTGCCAGCAGCTTGGGGGGCCCCAGTACAGATACGCAGTATTTT. The J gene is TRBJ2-3, the V gene TRBV5-6, with D possibly being TRBD1 (5 bases). V was pared by 0 bases and J by 3 bases, with 11 bases between. Germline values: CDR1 SGHDT, CDR2 YYEEEE. CDR3 size: 15 residues.

The chain joins TRBV20-1 to TRBJ1-2, with D perhaps TRBD1 (6 bases). V lost 6 bases to trimming and J lost 6 bases, with 11 bases between them. In germline, CDR1 is DFQATT, CDR2 SNEGSKA (reference sequence). CDR3 size: 11 residues. CDR3 coding DNA: TGCAGTGCCGAAGGGGGTGATGGCTACACCTTC. Translating gives CSAEGGDGYTF.

The chain has TRBV3-1 (or the pseudogene TRBV3-2) and TRBJ2-2; 9 bases are a match to TRBD1. With V trimmed by 4 bases and J by 5 bases, 11 bases remained unmatched. The CDR3 consists of 17 residues. Germline lookup yields CDR1 LGHDT and CDR2 YNNKEL (reference sequence). The CDR3 coding sequence is TGTGCCAGCAGCCCCCCTACCGGGACAGGGTGGACCGGGGAGCTGTTTTTT. Residues: CASSPPTGTGWTGELFF.

This clone has more than one count but fewer than ten. The chain combines TRBV6-4 with TRBJ2-1, with D possibly matching TRBD2 (5 bases). Germline CDR1 is MRHNA and CDR2 is SNTAGT. The CDR3 covers 19 residues. Between the trimmed V and J ends, which lost 4 bases and 0 bases, there was a span of 22 bases. The chain's CDR3 is CASSARRANHLNSYNEQFF. Written as DNA, the CDR3 is TGTGCCAGCAGTGCTCGGCGGGCAAACCATCTCAACTCCTACAATGAGCAGTTCTTC.

This clone was recorded once. The V and J genes are TRBV10-1 and TRBJ2-5, with D hard to call. Deletions cut 0 bases from V and 2 bases from J, with 16 bases between. The length of the CDR3 is 17 residues. Germline V gene lookup returns CDR1 WNHNN and CDR2 SYGVQD (reference sequence). Here the CDR3 reads CASSESRIPEAQETQYF. The CDR3 DNA follows: TGCGCCAGCAGTGAGTCGCGGATTCCCGAGGCACAAGAGACCCAGTACTTC.